This T cell receptor beta chain was recovered during a study of graft-versus-host responses after intestinal transplantation. Overall study: After anti-thymocyte globulin induction, recipients took tacrolimus and steroids for three to four years.

This clone has a single count. Its specificity is not known. Some clones are missing from TCRdb's copy, which holds only in-frame ones; the method was immunoSEQ multiplex PCR. The sample holds some 10,000 clones, 92% seen once. Study conclusions and caveats: Some patients had graft-donor T cell macrochimerism, and their allografts showed high graft-versus-host to host-versus-graft clonal ratios.

The CDR3 loop spans 16 amino acids. The J segment lost 3 bases and the V segment lost 4 bases, leaving 10 bases of the junction unmatched. Germline V CDR1 and CDR2: MNHEY, SMNVEV (reference sequence). This chain joins TRBV27 and TRBJ2-3; 7 bases are shared with TRBD2. This TCR was sampled from a human patient who received an intestinal transplant, so some T cells may come from the graft donor. This material consisted of PBMCs, taken approximately 68 days after transplant. The CDR3 DNA sequence: TGTGCCAGCAGTTGGACCCCCGGCGGGAGTACAGATACGCAGTATTTT. Residues: CASSWTPGGSTDTQYF.